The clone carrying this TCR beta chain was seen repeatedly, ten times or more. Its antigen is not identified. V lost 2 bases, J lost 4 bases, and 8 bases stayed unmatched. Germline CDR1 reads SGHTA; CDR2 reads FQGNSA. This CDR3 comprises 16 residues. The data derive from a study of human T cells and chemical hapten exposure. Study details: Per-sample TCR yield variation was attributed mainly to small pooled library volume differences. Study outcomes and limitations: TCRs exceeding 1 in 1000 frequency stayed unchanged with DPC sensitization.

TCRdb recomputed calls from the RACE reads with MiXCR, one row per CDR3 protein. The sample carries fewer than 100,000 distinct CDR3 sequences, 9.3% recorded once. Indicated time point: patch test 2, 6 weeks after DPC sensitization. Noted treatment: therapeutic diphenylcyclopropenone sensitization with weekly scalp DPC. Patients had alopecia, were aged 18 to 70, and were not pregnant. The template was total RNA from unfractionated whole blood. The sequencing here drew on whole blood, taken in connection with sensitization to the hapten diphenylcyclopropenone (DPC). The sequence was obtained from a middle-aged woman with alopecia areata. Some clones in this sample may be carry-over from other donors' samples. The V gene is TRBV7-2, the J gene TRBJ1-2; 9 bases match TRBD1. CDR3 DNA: TGTGCCAGCAGCTTACCGGACAGGGGCCGCTCCTATGGCTACACCTTC. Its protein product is CASSLPDRGRSYGYTF. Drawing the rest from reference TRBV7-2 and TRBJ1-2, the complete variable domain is GAGVSQSPSNKVTEKGKDVELRCDPISGHTALYWYRQSLGQGLEFLIYFQGNSAPDKSGLPSDRFSAERTGGSVSTLTIQRTQQEDSAVYLCASSLPDRGRSYGYTFGSGTRLTVV.